The rows below give T cell receptor beta chains drawn from one sample of a study of T cell responses to AZD1222 COVID-19 vaccine. Sequencing used immunoSEQ multiplex PCR; TCRdb keeps in-frame clones, though not all of them. The sample contains 150,000 to 180,000 clones, over 80% of which appear only once. Sequencing used peripheral blood, obtained 28 days after the second AZD1222 dose. The receptor set was obtained from an adult who received the AZD1222 COVID-19 vaccine. Each CDR3 is given with its conserved first and last residue. D genes are given only for firm matches. Size is stated for part of the rows, as once, few or many counts, or as a class when the clone is expanded.

D: TRBD1
V: TRBV18
size: once
J: TRBJ2-2
DNA: TGTGCCAGCTCACAACCGACAGGGATGGACACCGGGGAGCTGTTTTTT
CDR3: CASSQPTGMDTGELFF

D: TRBD2
V: TRBV5-4
size: NA
J: TRBJ2-1
DNA: TGTGCCAGCAGCTTTGGGCTAGCGGGAGGGCGACCTTTGGATGAGCAGTTCTTC
CDR3: CASSFGLAGGRPLDEQFF

D: NA
V: TRBV6-5
size: NA
J: TRBJ2-5
DNA: TGTGCCAGCAGTTACTCGATATGGGGAAGGGGAGAGACCCAGTACTTC
CDR3: CASSYSIWGRGETQYF

D: NA
V: TRBV7-2
size: NA
J: TRBJ2-1
DNA: TGTGCCAGCAGCCGCGACTGGCGGGGCACCTACAATGAGCAGTTCTTC
CDR3: CASSRDWRGTYNEQFF

D: TRBD1
V: TRBV5-1
size: once
J: TRBJ1-5
DNA: TGCGCCAGCAGCCCGGACAGGGGTAATCAGCCCCAGCATTTT
CDR3: CASSPDRGNQPQHF

D: NA
V: TRBV6-1
size: NA
J: TRBJ2-7
DNA: TGTGCCAGCAGTGCCTCCAAGGGGGGGGTTGAGTCGGTGGAGCAGTACTTC
CDR3: CASSASKGGVESVEQYF

D: TRBD1
V: TRBV25-1
size: NA
J: TRBJ1-3
DNA: TGTGCCAGCACCCGGACAGGGGAAGGTGGCACCATATATTTT
CDR3: CASTRTGEGGTIYF

D: NA
V: TRBV4-3
size: NA
J: TRBJ1-4
DNA: TGCGCCAGCAGCCAAGACGGCGGTCGGGCTAATGAAAAACTGTTTTTT
CDR3: CASSQDGGRANEKLFF

D: NA
V: TRBV11-1
size: NA
J: TRBJ2-7
DNA: TGTGCCAGCAGCTTAGCGCTAGGCTACGAGCAGTACTTC
CDR3: CASSLALGYEQYF

D: NA
V: TRBV6-4
size: NA
J: TRBJ2-7
DNA: TGTGCCAGCAGTGACGGGGAGCAGTACTTC
CDR3: CASSDGEQYF

D: NA
V: TRBV19
size: many
J: TRBJ2-1
DNA: TGTGCCAGTAGCCCGACCGTTGCTAGAGGGTCCTACAATGAGCAGTTCTTC
CDR3: CASSPTVARGSYNEQFF

D: NA
V: TRBV3-1/TRBV3-2
size: NA
J: TRBJ1-5
DNA: TGTGCCAGCAGCCAAGTCCCTTATAGCAATCAGCCCCAGCATTTT
CDR3: CASSQVPYSNQPQHF

D: TRBD1
V: TRBV10-3
size: NA
J: TRBJ1-1
DNA: TGTGCCATCAGTGATTTTGGGACAGGGTTGACTGAAGCTTTCTTT
CDR3: CAISDFGTGLTEAFF

D: NA
V: TRBV5-1
size: NA
J: TRBJ2-3
DNA: TGCGCCAGCAGCTTAGACGGCAAAGGCACAGATACGCAGTATTTT
CDR3: CASSLDGKGTDTQYF

D: NA
V: TRBV15
size: NA
J: TRBJ1-4
DNA: TGTGCCACCAGCAGAGATCAGCAGGCCGCGGAACTGTTTTTT
CDR3: CATSRDQQAAELFF

D: TRBD1
V: TRBV27
size: NA
J: TRBJ1-6
DNA: TGTGCCAGCAGTTCCGGGACAGGGGGTTATAATTCACCCCTCCACTTT
CDR3: CASSSGTGGYNSPLHF

D: TRBD2
V: TRBV10-3
size: NA
J: TRBJ2-4
DNA: TGTGCCATCAGCGCGGGAGTGGCCAAAAACATTCAGTACTTC
CDR3: CAISAGVAKNIQYF

D: NA
V: TRBV4-1
size: NA
J: TRBJ2-7
DNA: TGCGCCAGCAGCCAAGATTCGGCTGGCCTGGGCGAGCAGTACTTC
CDR3: CASSQDSAGLGEQYF

D: TRBD1
V: TRBV18
size: NA
J: TRBJ1-2
DNA: TGTGCCAGCTCACACCCGTTACAGGGGGGGAATGGCTACACCTTC
CDR3: CASSHPLQGGNGYTF

D: NA
V: TRBV23-1
size: NA
J: TRBJ1-4
DNA: TGCGCCAGCAGTCAACCCGAAAAACTGTTTTTT
CDR3: CASSQPEKLFF

D: NA
V: TRBV27
size: few
J: TRBJ1-1
DNA: TGTGCCAGCAGTATGGGGGGGCCTGAAGCTTTCTTT
CDR3: CASSMGGPEAFF

D: TRBD2
V: TRBV5-6
size: NA
J: TRBJ2-5
DNA: TGTGCCAGCAGCTTGATGGCCCTGGGGGGGACCAAGGGGACCCAGTACTTC
CDR3: CASSLMALGGTKGTQYF

D: TRBD2
V: TRBV11-2
size: once
J: TRBJ2-1
DNA: TGTGCCAGCAGCTTAGAACTAGCGGGAACAAACTACAATGAGCAGTTCTTC
CDR3: CASSLELAGTNYNEQFF

D: NA
V: TRBV11-1
size: NA
J: TRBJ2-1
DNA: TGTGCCACTACCCCAAGGCCCCGCTCCTACAATGAGCAGTTCTTC
CDR3: CATTPRPRSYNEQFF

D: NA
V: TRBV5-1
size: NA
J: TRBJ2-7
DNA: TGCGCCAGCAGCCCGGGGAGCTCCTACGAGCAGTACTTC
CDR3: CASSPGSSYEQYF

D: TRBD2
V: TRBV10-3
size: NA
J: TRBJ2-3
DNA: TGTGCCATCAGTGAAGAGGGAGGACTAGCGGGAGAAGATACGCAGTATTTT
CDR3: CAISEEGGLAGEDTQYF

D: TRBD2
V: TRBV29-1
size: NA
J: TRBJ2-7
DNA: TGCAGCGTTGGGCTAGCGGGTAGCTCCTACGAGCAGTACTTC
CDR3: CSVGLAGSSYEQYF

D: NA
V: TRBV28
size: NA
J: TRBJ1-3
DNA: TGTGCCAGCAGTGTAAGTGGAAACACCATATATTTT
CDR3: CASSVSGNTIYF

D: NA
V: TRBV12-5
size: NA
J: TRBJ1-6
DNA: TGTGCTAGTGGTTCCCCTCCCATCTCGAATTCACCCCTCCACTTT
CDR3: CASGSPPISNSPLHF

D: NA
V: TRBV5-1
size: once
J: TRBJ1-3
DNA: TGCGCCAGCAGGGGACTTACCTCTGGAAACACCATATATTTT
CDR3: CASRGLTSGNTIYF

D: TRBD1
V: TRBV6-1
size: NA
J: TRBJ1-5
DNA: TGTGCCAGCAGTGCAATCCGGGACAGGGACAATCAGCCCCAGCATTTT
CDR3: CASSAIRDRDNQPQHF

D: NA
V: TRBV27
size: NA
J: TRBJ2-7
DNA: TGTGCCAGCAGTTTAGGTGGGACGCGCTCCTACGAGCAGTACTTC
CDR3: CASSLGGTRSYEQYF

D: TRBD2
V: TRBV27
size: NA
J: TRBJ2-7
DNA: TGTGCCAGCAGTCCTAATAGCGGGTACGAGCAGTACTTC
CDR3: CASSPNSGYEQYF

D: NA
V: TRBV5-1
size: NA
J: TRBJ1-1
DNA: TGCGCCAGCAGCTTGGATCTGGGGAGCGGAGCTGAAGCTTTCTTT
CDR3: CASSLDLGSGAEAFF

D: TRBD1
V: TRBV6-1
size: once
J: TRBJ2-7
DNA: TGTGCCAGCAGTGACGGGACAGGGGGCTCCGGCGAGCAGTACTTC
CDR3: CASSDGTGGSGEQYF